Reported below is one T cell receptor beta chain. No antigen is known for it. The entry originates in a study of beta chain features in type 1 diabetes. Broader study findings: For patients, the naive, central memory and Treg TCRB repertoires appeared more alike than for healthy donors.

Expressed TCRB transcripts were sequenced, since all the RNA that had been isolated was reverse transcribed. Generated by immunoSEQ multiplex PCR, the TCRdb table keeps only in-frame clones and is missing some. The sample includes about 150,000 clones, around 51% of them seen just once. Germline-derived CDR1 and CDR2 are ENHRY and SYGVKD. This CDR3 spans 15 amino acids. J was trimmed by 1 base and V by 6 bases; bases with no gene match: 6. Sequenced material: Tregs from blood. This sequence originates from a man aged 18 to 35 in good health. The rearrangement uses TRBV10-3 and TRBJ2-7; TRBD2 matches at 10 bases. The chain's CDR3 is CAIRMGLAQSYEQYF. CDR3 nucleotide sequence: TGTGCCATCAGAATGGGACTAGCGCAGTCCTACGAGCAGTACTTC.